This TCR beta chain derives from a study of STAT3 mutations in large granular lymphocyte leukemia. Overall study results and limits: Persisting codominant clonotypes may have hidden a small pathogenic clone. Every T-LGLL patient had at least one immunodominant TCRbeta clonotype.

TCRbeta libraries averaged about 40,773 productive templates per sample. Some clones are missing from TCRdb's copy, which holds only in-frame ones; the method was immunoSEQ multiplex PCR. The sample lists approximately 2,000 clones; 22% were seen once. CDR1 SGHNT and CDR2 YYREEE come from the germline V gene (reference sequence). Deletions cut 2 bases from V and 0 bases from J, with 6 bases between. This CDR3 region has 13 residues. This clone was detected a few times. As yet, its antigen is unknown. The chain is built from TRBV5-4 and TRBJ2-7; no clear D gene. The TCR was taken from a man between 60 and 75 years old with T-cell large granular lymphocyte leukemia. Some clones in this sample may be carry-over from other donors' samples. Specimen: peripheral blood mononuclear cells. CDR3 nucleotide sequence: TGTGCCAGCAGCTTAATGGGCTCCTACGAGCAGTACTTC. Residues: CASSLMGSYEQYF.